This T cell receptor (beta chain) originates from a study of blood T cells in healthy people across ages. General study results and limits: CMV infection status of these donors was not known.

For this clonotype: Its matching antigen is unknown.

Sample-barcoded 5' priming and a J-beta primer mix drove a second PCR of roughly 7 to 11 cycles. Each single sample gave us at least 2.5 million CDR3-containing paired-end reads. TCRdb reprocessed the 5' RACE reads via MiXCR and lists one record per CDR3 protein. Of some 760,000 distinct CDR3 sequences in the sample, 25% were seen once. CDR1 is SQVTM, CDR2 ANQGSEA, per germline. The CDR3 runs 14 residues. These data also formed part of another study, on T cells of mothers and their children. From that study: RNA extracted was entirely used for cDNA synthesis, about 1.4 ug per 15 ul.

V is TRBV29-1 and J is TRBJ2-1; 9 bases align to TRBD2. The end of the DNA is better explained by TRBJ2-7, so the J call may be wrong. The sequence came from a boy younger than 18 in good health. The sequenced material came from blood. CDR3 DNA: TGCAGCGTTGAAACGGAGACTAGCGGCTACGAGCAGTACTTC. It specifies CSVETETSGYEQYF.